This T cell receptor beta chain was identified in a study of Ad26.COV2.S vaccination and SARS-CoV-2 variants. Study-level background: The donor participated in the COV1001 trial, in its Ad26.COV2.S arm. Into the muscle, Ad26.COV2.S was dosed once or twice, 56 days apart. Study conclusions and caveats: The authors reported substantial breadth in spike-specific CD8+ and CD4+ T cell responses after vaccination.

Treatment: around 19 received Ad26.COV2.S at low or high dose, single or two shots; five or six received placebo; per-sample allocation not given. Specimens were obtained on day 63 following the first vaccine or placebo injection. Germline lookup yields CDR1 SGHNT and CDR2 YYREEE (reference sequence). V was pared by 6 bases and J by 4 bases, with 10 bases between. CDR3 length: 13 amino acids. The assay was immunoSEQ multiplex PCR, and TCRdb's table has in-frame clones only and misses some. The data hold about 680,000 clones, with approximately 88% observed a single time. As to this clone: As yet, its antigen is unknown.

This TCR came from a person between 18 and 65 years old who received the Ad26.COV2.S COVID-19 vaccine or a placebo. Sequencing was performed on peripheral blood, taken in a trial of Ad26.COV2.S vaccine versus placebo. The rearrangement uses TRBV5-4 and TRBJ2-2; no clear D gene. The CDR3: CASKSSVTGELFF. CDR3 bases: TGTGCCAGCAAAAGTTCGGTCACCGGGGAGCTGTTTTTT.